One and the same sample provided the 17 T cell receptor beta chains below, sequenced in a study of esophageal squamous cell carcinoma under preoperative chemotherapy (dated by TCRdb to the late 2010s). Library creation used PCR. Sequencing was performed on a HiSeq X Ten. Using fastp at Q25 and MiXCR, TCRdb reprocessed the public reads and kept productive beta chains. Under each unique CDR3 protein, matching rows form one entry showing the most common genes and DNA. In this sample the table shows about 12,000 distinct CDR3 sequences, roughly 50% of which occur a single time. The top ten clonotypes cover 16% of the sample. Reading the label with the study, this specimen's time point is: before preoperative PTX-NDP chemotherapy. Sample collection occurred from a patient given preoperative chemotherapy. The receptors derive from a human donor with esophageal squamous cell carcinoma. The donor label of this sample is uncertain.

This clonotype was found a few times. V is TRBV4-1 and J is TRBJ2-1; 8 positions match TRBD2. The assigned J gene may be wrong: the sequence end matches TRBJ2-5 better. Germline-derived CDR1 and CDR2 are MGHRA and YSYEKL. The length of the CDR3 is 14 residues. The DNA of the CDR3 is TGCGCCAGCAGCCAAGTAGCGGGGTACGAGACCCAGTACTTC. Translating gives CASSQVAGYETQYF.

Many counts were recorded for this clonotype. The V and J genes are TRBV7-2 and TRBJ2-1; 8 bases fit TRBD2. The CDR3 covers 15 residues. CDR1 SGHTA and CDR2 FQGNSA come from the germline V gene. The V and J ends lost 3 bases and 10 bases, in that order; junction bases with no gene match: 11. The CDR3 loop reads CASSFSSGLGNEQFF. The CDR3, as DNA: TGTGCCAGCAGCTTCTCGTCGGGACTAGGGAACGAGCAGTTCTTC.

This clonotype was recorded once. The CDR3 sequence: CASSRAMNTEAFF. CDR3 DNA: TGTGCCAGCAGTAGAGCTATGAACACTGAAGCTTTCTTT. The chain combines TRBV6-4 with TRBJ1-1, with D unclear. From germline, CDR1 is MRHNA and CDR2 SNTAGT. There are 13 residues in the CDR3. Trimming removed 5 bases from V and 0 bases from J, with 7 bases in between.

As concerns this clonotype: The junction differs from germline at one of its ends, possibly a read error. The V and J genes are TRBV6-1 and TRBJ2-3, with D unresolved. Looked up from germline, CDR1 is MNHNS and CDR2 is SASEGT. CDR3 length: 13 residues. The CDR3 DNA sequence: TGTGCCAGGAGTGTTAGGGCCAAGAATACGCAGTATTTC. This sequence encodes CARSVRAKNTQYF.

V gene TRBV12-3 or TRBV12-4 combines with J gene TRBJ2-1; 12 bases map to TRBD2. V gave up 11 bases and J gave up 5 bases; unmatched junction bases: 10. This CDR3 contains 15 residues. The CDR3 nucleotides are TGTGCCTCCCTTGCTAGCGGGGGGGGGAACAATGAGCAGTTCTTC. Protein product: CASLASGGGNNEQFF.

A note on this clonotype: A read error may produce the germline difference seen at one junction end. This rearrangement joins TRBV6-1 to TRBJ2-1; a possible D gene is TRBD2 (5 bases). The CDR3 consists of 13 residues. Germline V CDR1 and CDR2: MNHNS, SASEGT. The CDR3 spells CASRTGSYNEQFF. The CDR3 DNA is TGTGCCAGCCGGACTGGGAGCTACAATGAGCAGTTTTTT.

This clonotype came up many times. CDR3 nucleotide sequence: TGTGCCAGCAGTTACTCTGGGACAGGGGGCAATCAGCCCCAGCATTTT. It is translated as CASSYSGTGGNQPQHF. V usage is TRBV6-5 and J usage is TRBJ1-5; 10 bases are shared with TRBD1. In germline, CDR1 is MNHEY, CDR2 SVGAGI. There are 16 residues in the CDR3. With 0 bases clipped from V and 2 bases from J, the junction kept 1 base outside the gene matches.

This rearrangement joins TRBV12-3 or TRBV12-4 to TRBJ2-1; TRBD2 aligns across 13 bases. CDR3 length equals 16 residues. The trim removed 6 bases at V and 0 bases at J, leaving 2 bases unmatched. In DNA, the CDR3 is TGTGCCAGCAGGAGGACTAGCGGGAGCTCCTACAATGAGCAGTTCTTC. It codes for CASRRTSGSSYNEQFF.

This clonotype came up a few times. The J gene is TRBJ2-1, the V gene TRBV7-2; 10 nucleotides agree with TRBD2. The DNA matches TRBJ2-5 better at its end, which makes the J call doubtful. The CDR3 consists of 16 residues. Germline CDR1 reads SGHTA; CDR2 reads FQGNSA. Here the CDR3 reads CASSFGLAAGGETQYF. The DNA for the CDR3 is TGTGCCAGCAGTTTCGGACTAGCGGCGGGCGGCGAGACCCAGTACTTC.

In its sample, this clonotype was seen a few times. The rearrangement links TRBV6-5 to TRBJ2-5; 7 positions agree with TRBD2. There are 15 residues in the CDR3. The germline V gene has CDR1 MNHEY and CDR2 SVGAGI. J lost 3 bases, V lost 4 bases, and 8 bases had no gene match. The DNA for the CDR3 is TGTGCCAGCAGTTTTCGAGAGGGGAGGGAAGAGACCCAGTACTTC. This sequence encodes CASSFREGREETQYF.

The chain carries TRBV6-1 and TRBJ2-1; perhaps TRBD2 as D (5 bases). Trimming pared 6 bases from V and 10 bases from J, leaving 10 bases between. The CDR3 totals 11 residues. Germline lookup yields CDR1 MNHNS and CDR2 SASEGT. Here the CDR3 DNA reads TGTGCCAGCAGCGGGCGCGGGGAGCAGTTCTTC. Amino acids: CASSGRGEQFF.

This clonotype turned up a few times. The chain has TRBV7-2 and TRBJ2-3; D remains ambiguous. V shed 4 bases and J shed 2 bases, with 7 bases lying between them. Per germline, CDR1 SGHTA and CDR2 FQGNSA. This CDR3 is 13 amino acids long. CDR3 bases: TGTGCCAGCAGCTCGACCCACACAGATACGCAGTATTTT. It encodes CASSSTHTDTQYF.

This clonotype was counted a few times. This sequence joins TRBV7-6 and TRBJ2-5; no definite D call. Per germline, CDR1 SGHVS and CDR2 FNYEAQ. CDR3 length: 13 residues. The V and J ends lost 5 bases and 7 bases respectively, with 14 bases between them. The CDR3: CASSMGGGGTQYF. The CDR3 DNA follows: TGTGCCAGCAGCATGGGCGGCGGTGGGACCCAGTACTTC.

V and J are TRBV6-1 and TRBJ2-4; possibly TRBD1 or TRBD2 for D (5 bases each). Trimming took 9 bases from V and 4 from J, leaving 16 bases between them. Germline V gene sequence: CDR1 MNHNS, CDR2 SASEGT. This CDR3 is 14 amino acids long. CDR3 region: CASRFGGSKNIQYF. CDR3 DNA: TGTGCCAGTCGCTTTGGGGGAAGTAAAAACATTCAGTACTTC.

Many counts were recorded for this clonotype. This chain links TRBV6-1 with TRBJ2-3, with 14 bases that match TRBD2. V gave up 6 bases and J gave up 6 bases; unmatched junction bases: 2. Per germline, CDR1 MNHNS and CDR2 SASEGT. CDR3 length equals 14 residues. DNA for the CDR3: TGTGCCAGCAGCCGGACTAGCGGGAGGGATACGCAGTATTTT. This sequence encodes CASSRTSGRDTQYF.

This clonotype is medium-sized in the sample. This chain connects TRBV11-2 to TRBJ2-1, with 11 positions matching TRBD2. The J call is uncertain, as TRBJ2-7 better fits the DNA end. Germline-derived CDR1 and CDR2 are SGHAT and FQNNGV. The CDR3 contains 14 residues. CDR3 amino acids: CASSLGLAGGEQYF. The DNA of the CDR3 is TGTGCCAGCAGCTTAGGGCTAGCGGGAGGTGAGCAGTACTTC.

The V gene is TRBV6-1, the J gene TRBJ2-1; D call uncertain. The CDR3 sequence is 13 residues long. The germline CDR1 and CDR2 sequences are MNHNS and SASEGT. V was clipped by 0 bases and J by 9 bases, with 9 bases between them. The DNA for the CDR3 is TGTGCCAGCAGTGAAGCGATAGGGATTGAGCAGTTCTTC. Translation: CASSEAIGIEQFF.